This TCR beta chain was recorded in a study of beta chain features in type 1 diabetes (dated by TCRdb to 2017 to 2018). For the study in its entirety: No differences in mean age, gender distribution, total cell number or subset yield were found between patients and healthy donors. Across all samples, some 110,000,000 sorted cells were examined, and cell number per subset correlated strongly with RNA yield. The study compared the TCRB repertoires of sorted circulating CD4+ T cell subsets in recently diagnosed type 1 diabetes patients with those in matched healthy donors. Whereas all 30 or so donors provided naive and central memory subsets, regulatory and stem cell-like memory subsets were isolated from just 8 patients and roughly eight healthy donors.

CDR1 is given as SSHAT and CDR2 as FNYEAQ, both from the germline V gene (reference sequence). The CDR3 runs 15 amino acids, cysteine and phenylalanine included. The DNA shown is the 45-base CDR3, in frame from base 1. As regards this clone: What this receptor recognizes is not known. At one boundary the junction diverges from the germline segment, which might be a read error.

The entire amount of isolated RNA was reverse transcribed using the High Capacity cDNA Reverse Transcription Kit, so the sequenced TCRB transcripts were expressed ones. Deep immunoSEQ sequencing was performed on naive, central memory and regulatory T cell samples, with an average of roughly 4 million total reads per sample. After sorted cells were lysed in RLT buffer, RNA was extracted with DNase-treated RNeasy Micro or Mini kits, with the choice depending on cell number. Each cell subset was processed on its own to prevent cross-contamination, while patient and healthy donor samples were processed together. TCRB sequences were amplified from cDNA with the immunoSEQ multiplex PCR, producing 87-bp fragments spanning the CDR3 region. The amplicons were sequenced using the Illumina HiSeq platform. The study's processing was this. PCR bias was computationally corrected using synthetic template baselines, reads within Hamming distance 2 were collapsed, and singletons that could not be merged were discarded. By aligning reads against IMGT, V, D and J genes, CDR3 length, and insertions or deletions at six rearrangement sites were assigned. Within each subset, clonotype counts were normalized to sorted cell number, after which true diversity and Gini coefficients were computed with the tcR R package. The overlap coefficient, calculated on TCRB nucleotide sequences, was used to quantify repertoire sharing. Out-of-frame TCRB sequences from naive cells were analyzed to stand in for the pre-selection repertoire. The clones in this table, taken by TCRdb from immuneACCESS, are in-frame only. Not every clone is retained; where verified, under half of the shortfall comes from an unresolved V gene, and the cause of the rest is unknown. That table supplies the V and J calls and clone size; D and trimming were determined from the DNA. This sample gives hundreds of thousands of clones in total; around 15% of them show up just once. Of the sample, approximately 0.022% is held by the ten largest clones.

From each donor, a single peripheral blood sample of about 120 mL on average was drawn into heparinised tubes. A BD FACSAria II and a panel including CD45RO, CCR7, CD25, CD127, CD95 and CD27 were used to sort naive, central memory, regulatory and stem cell-like memory CD4+ T cells. A purity above 95% was achieved for all sorted populations. PBMCs were isolated right away by Lymphoprep density gradient centrifugation and were stained directly, without culture. So that batch effects would be minimized, each experiment stained and sorted samples in pairs, pairing one healthy donor with one patient. The paper's findings and limits, for the study overall: A moderate but significant shortening of TCRB CDR3 length was observed in type 1 diabetes patients in all four CD4+ subsets. Only small numbers of individuals were included in the HLA sub-analyses, which left unresolved whether HLA type had any influence on TCRB rearrangement. Shorter templates might be favored by PCR, yet because patient and control samples were amplified and corrected together, any such skew would affect both groups equally. At VDJ recombination sites, patients with type 1 diabetes made fewer insertions and deleted more nucleotides, a pattern implying thymic rearrangement abnormalities. Because cDNA rather than genomic DNA was sequenced, highly expressing activated cells could have been over-represented, although no difference in activation and CD3 levels was found between groups. Naive, central memory and regulatory TCRB repertoires appeared to be more alike among patients than among healthy donors.

This clonotype was obtained from a man between 18 and 35 years old with type 1 diabetes. The rearrangement joined TRBV7-7 to TRBJ1-6; perhaps TRBD1 is the D gene, with 5 bases matching. Sequencing input: naive CD4+ T cells from blood. Explained via the paper, the cell subset or site label denotes: true naive CD4+ T cells. The DNA sequence follows: TGTGCTAGCAGCACCCGGACATATGATAATTCACCCCTCCACTTT. It codes for CASSTRTYDNSPLHF.